The 8 T cell receptor beta chains presented below share a single source sample, sequenced in a study of regulatory T cells in long-lasting Graves disease. The time point: newly diagnosed GD, antithyroid drugs for less than 3 months. Following extraction of RNA from PBMCs, that RNA was used to make the TCR library. Through Arm-PCR of CDR3 regions and iRepertoire HTBI primers, TCR beta libraries were built. One entry per CDR3 protein results from TCRdb running MiXCR on the multiplex PCR reads. The repertoire holds some 250,000 distinct CDR3 sequences, with about 19% as singletons. The sample in question was peripheral blood mononuclear cells (PBMCs), obtained at new diagnosis, from a patient treated with antithyroid drugs. Receptors were obtained from a female donor with Graves disease.

At least ten counts were recorded for this clonotype. The rearrangement links TRBV9 to TRBJ1-2; 7 bases align to TRBD1. The CDR3 contains 16 residues. J gave up 5 bases and V 3 bases, and 13 bases lay outside the gene matches. The germline gives CDR1 SGDLS, CDR2 YYNGEE. The CDR3 DNA reads TGTGCCAGCAGCGGGGGGGGACAGTTCCTTGGGTATGGCTACACCTTC. Translating gives CASSGGGQFLGYGYTF.

This clonotype was counted at least ten times. The chain carries TRBV5-1 and TRBJ1-1; maybe TRBD1 (5 bases). Trimming pared 0 bases from V and 1 base from J, leaving 10 bases between. Looked up from germline, CDR1 is SGHRS and CDR2 is YFSETQ. The CDR3 consists of 15 residues. In nucleotides, the CDR3 is TGCGCCAGCAGCTTGGGGACGACAGCGAACACTGAAGCTTTCTTT. It translates to CASSLGTTANTEAFF.

Ten or more counts support this clonotype. V usage is TRBV6-1 and J usage is TRBJ2-5; D ambiguous. Trimming shortened V by 7 bases and J by 5 bases, and 14 bases separated the two germline ends. Germline CDR1 and CDR2: MNHNS and SASEGT. The CDR3 is 13 amino acids. The CDR3 is CASTQVPRETQYF. The CDR3 DNA sequence: TGTGCCAGCACTCAAGTTCCGCGTGAGACCCAGTACTTC.

This clonotype showed up many times. V and J are TRBV6-1 and TRBJ2-7; a weak D match, TRBD1 (5 bases). This CDR3 has 11 residues. V was clipped by 8 bases and J by 8 bases, with 13 bases between them. CDR1 and CDR2 (germline): MNHNS, SASEGT. CDR3 in amino acids: CASGRAGQQYF. CDR3 nucleotides: TGTGCCAGCGGTCGCGCAGGGCAGCAGTACTTC.

This clonotype has ten or more counts. This chain joins TRBV7-6 and TRBJ2-3; D could derive from TRBD1 or TRBD2 (5 bases each). Trimming removed 8 bases at V and 7 bases at J, with 13 bases between. The germline V gene encodes CDR1 SGHVS and CDR2 FNYEAQ. The CDR3 has 12 amino acids. The CDR3 DNA sequence: TGTGCCAGCGGGGGATCTGGGTATACGCAGTATTTT. The encoded protein is CASGGSGYTQYF.

This clonotype was found many times. The chain joins TRBV5-1 to TRBJ2-1, with D uncertain. Between the trimmed V and J ends, which lost 4 bases and 6 bases, there was a span of 11 bases. The CDR3 is 13 residues long. CDR1 and CDR2 from the germline V gene are SGHRS and YFSETQ. The CDR3 is CASSRARSNEQFF. CDR3 bases: TGCGCCAGCAGCCGGGCCAGGTCCAATGAGCAGTTCTTC.

Ten or more counts support this clonotype. J is TRBJ1-2 and V is TRBV2, with unresolved D. This CDR3 contains 13 residues. Deletions cut 7 bases from V and 4 bases from J, with 13 bases between. Germline V CDR1 and CDR2: SNHLY, FYNNEI. The CDR3, as DNA: TGTGCCAGCAACGACCGGGAAGGCTATGGCTACACCTTC. Protein product: CASNDREGYGYTF. The variable domain in full, with the rest retrieved from reference TRBV2 and TRBJ1-2, is EPEVTQTPSHQVTQMGQEVILRCVPISNHLYFYWYRQILGQKVEFLVSFYNNEISEKSEIFDDQFSVERPDGSNFTLKIRSTKLEDSAMYFCASNDREGYGYTFGSGTRLTVV.

The rearrangement joins TRBV7-2 to TRBJ1-2, with D maybe TRBD1 (5 bases). Trimming pared 2 bases from V and 8 bases from J, leaving 12 bases between. CDR1 is SGHTA and CDR2 is FQGNSA in the germline V gene. The CDR3 runs 13 residues. The CDR3 region is CASSLSQDQGYTF. In nucleotides, the CDR3 is TGTGCCAGCAGCTTATCACAGGATCAAGGCTACACCTTC.